The clone carrying this T cell receptor beta chain has just one count. The CDR3 runs to 13 residues. In germline, CDR1 is MNHEY, CDR2 SVGAGI. J lost 10 bases, V lost 10 bases, and 12 bases had no gene match. The sample is drawn from a study of control samples from healthy donors and cancer patients. Generated by immunoSEQ multiplex PCR, the TCRdb table keeps only in-frame clones and is missing some. The table records 50,000 or so clones, around 95% of them present only once. V gene TRBV6-5 combines with J gene TRBJ1-4, with 7 bases lining up with TRBD1. Sample: blood. This clonotype was obtained from a woman younger than 30 in good health. The CDR3 is CATRQGSFGKLFF. Here the CDR3 DNA reads TGTGCCACAAGACAGGGATCATTCGGAAAACTGTTTTTT.